This T cell receptor (beta chain) is from a study of shared clonotypes between healthy human individuals (dated by TCRdb to the early 2020s). For the wider study: Two women and a few men aged 18 to 49 years were included in the cohort. To estimate repertoire size and how much clonotype sharing occurs between individuals, the study deeply sequenced the blood TCR repertoires of five or six healthy adults. Libraries were prepared and TCR repertoires were sequenced by different laboratories using diverse techniques, in order to increase sequencing depth and limit assay-specific biases. For each donor, CD4 naive and CD4 memory were each given three plates, CD8 naive was given two plates, and CD8 memory was given one plate. Each donor's leukapheresis produced roughly between roughly 0.85 and 9.5 billion PBMCs.

CD8 naive samples were CD45RO-negative cells positively selected for CCR7, giving a CD45RA+CCR7+ population that excluded TemRA cells. Donors were healthy HIV-negative adults with no recently reported acute infections or vaccinations. All donors were Caucasian adults living in Nashville, Tennessee, USA. Blood was collected by leukapheresis, and PBMCs were isolated by Ficoll-Histopaque density gradient centrifugation and then cryopreserved in liquid nitrogen vapor phase. Purity and quantity of every magnetically sorted T cell population were checked by analytical flow cytometry. Genomic DNA was isolated from every sorted fraction and measured by UV absorbance on a Nanodrop 2000c. To note about this clone: It has no known antigen specificity. No clone much larger than this one lies a single base away; base qualities are absent.

Using the deep immunoSEQ assay, multiplex PCR amplified TCR CDR3 regions from genomic DNA. For each cell subset, the extracted genomic DNA was distributed evenly across all wells of several immunoSEQ 96-well plates, and each plate served as one replicate. Each replicate PCR for sorted subsets received approximately 220 ng genomic DNA, equal to around 32,000 T cell genomes. Purified libraries were quantified with a Qubit 3.0 fluorometer, sized on a Bioanalyzer 2100, and re-quantified with the KAPA Library Quantification kit. Every immunoSEQ 96-well plate was sequenced on a separate single-read 150-cycle Illumina NextSeq 550 flow cell. The paper's processing steps were these. Because the immunoSEQ output held only junctional sequences and lacked quality scores, the filtering could not match the filtering applied to full-length reads. To assign V/J genes and CDR3, sequences were annotated using PyIR, a Python wrapper for IgBLAST v1.9, with IMGT germline references. Reads were filtered out if the reads had weak V/J assignments (E-value above 1e-6), no CDR3, stop codons, out-of-frame junctions, or ambiguous translated residues. V3J clonotypes were defined by identical inferred V gene, J gene, and CDR3 amino acid sequence. To compute the percentage overlap between repertoires, the number of shared unique clonotypes was divided by the size of the smaller repertoire. RTK rarefaction, the Chao1 estimator, and Recon v2.1 estimates of unobserved clonotypes were used to assess repertoire richness. Generation probabilities were computed with OLGA for all TCRbeta clonotypes obtained by the gDNA method from several donors. As stored in TCRdb, this immuneACCESS dataset retains in-frame rearrangements with V and J assigned. A fraction of the clones does not appear; measured against another copy, unresolved V genes explain less than half of the discrepancy, and the remainder lacks a known reason. That table gives V, J and clone size, and the DNA gave D and trimming. Present in this sample are about 2.1 million clones, around 93% of which were seen just once. Jointly, the top ten make up roughly 1.7% of the sample.

Deletion took 0 bases off V and 6 bases off J, with a span of 10 bases between the germline ends. The germline V gene encodes CDR1 SGDLS and CDR2 YYNGEE. There are 14 amino acids in the CDR3, from cysteine to phenylalanine inclusive. Here the CDR3 DNA is all that survives: 42 bases in frame from base 1. The study at large found these results: Pairwise subsampling indicated that sequencing depth was expected to affect the degree of clonotype sharing among donors. Across a few donors, around 5.4% of naive CD4, approximately 3.6% of naive CD8, around 2.5% of memory CD4, and 0.4% of memory CD8 clonotypes were shared. Clonotypes shared by all four sorted-subset donors showed higher generation probabilities than non-shared clonotypes. Even with the large sequencing depth, rarefaction of the sorted-subset datasets indicated that sequencing was incomplete. Only blood was sampled, and tissue TCR repertoires likely differ from those in blood. The genetic and exposure-history diversity represented was limited by the small number of donors. Naive subsets generally had larger estimated clonotype richness than memory subsets.

The chain uses TRBV9 and TRBJ2-1; the D region is possibly TRBD1 or TRBD2, each matching across 6 bases. The specimen sequenced was naive CD8+ T cells from PBMCs. The label giving this sample's cell subset or site can be read as: CD45RA+CCR7+. The sequence was collected from a man in his late teens or twenties in good health. Some clones in this sample may be carry-over from other donors' samples. This receptor has the CDR3 CASSVVQGGNEQFF. The nucleotides are TGTGCCAGCAGCGTAGTACAGGGAGGCAATGAGCAGTTCTTC.